Here is one T cell receptor (beta chain) with its context. No antigen is known for it. Base quality data are lacking; no much larger clone is found one base away. Each clonotype received, on average, about 10x coverage in deep resolution sequencing performed on a MiSeq, where the target depth lay between 1 in 1 million and 1 in 200,000 T cells. TCR beta libraries were generated with the immunoSEQ hsTCRB Kit. Regarding the original processing steps: ImmunoSEQ Data Assistant and ImmunoSEQ Analyzer were used for data analysis, and V, D and J genes were assigned according to IMGT definitions. Clonality, which ranges from 0 to 1, was calculated by subtracting the normalized Shannon entropy of productive rearrangement frequencies from one. Only overrepresented clonotypes making up at least 0.05% of each patient's repertoire were included in the public clonotype analysis. Thirteen repertoires from age-matched healthy donors, obtained from immuneACCESS, served as clonality controls. The source is immuneACCESS, and TCRdb retained only in-frame sequences with V and J called. Part of the clones is not carried over; for the studies checked, unresolved V genes explain less than half of this, and the remainder is unexplained. V and J calls and clone size are as listed in that table; D and trimming were resolved from the DNA. The sample has 150,000 to 200,000 clones on record, over 75% of them singletons. 3% to 3.5% of the sample goes to the ten largest clones.

This sample stems from a study of cytotoxic CD8 clonotypes in ibrutinib-treated CLL (dated by TCRdb to 2020 to 2022). In terms of the full investigation: The cohort included about 15 treatment-naive and about a dozen relapsed/refractory patients; 17 were IGHV unmutated. On average, each sample had some 260,000 productive templates and approximately 89,000 productive rearrangements. Partial responses were observed in some 24 patients and complete responses in 2; after a median follow-up of around 68 months, remission was maintained in 14 patients and progression was observed in some twelve. Of the 86 people in the trial, 25 to 30 had longitudinal samples available. Cryopreserved peripheral blood mononuclear cells were collected at three points: before therapy, at response, and at either sustained remission or disease progression. Samples at response were collected after a median of around twelve months of treatment, with a range of about 6 to 36 months. Every sample from remission and from progressive disease was obtained while the patients were still on ibrutinib.

Per the publication, the time point label means: progressive disease on ibrutinib. For TCR beta library preparation, roughly 2.2 micrograms of genomic DNA were isolated from cryopreserved PBMCs. Longitudinal blood samples from CLL patients receiving ibrutinib monotherapy were subjected to high-throughput TCR beta sequencing. Patients were enrolled in a phase 2 open-label single-center ibrutinib monotherapy trial. Findings and caveats that apply to the study as a whole: An increase in clonality was observed at ibrutinib response, with clonality remaining stable during sustained remission and falling back toward baseline at progression. Lymph node repertoires were not examined, and the timing of sampling was not matched between patients in sustained remission and those whose disease progressed. Baseline clonality was found to be higher than that of age-matched healthy donors and was strongly correlated with circulating CD8+ T-cell counts. Public clonotypes were rare and either shrank or stayed stable during treatment, and the rise in clonality at ibrutinib response reflected expansion of private clonotypes.

This material consisted of PBMCs, taken at disease progression, from a patient treated with ibrutinib. This receptor was identified in a human donor with chronic lymphocytic leukemia.

The DNA sequence is given as TGTGCCATCAGTGATCCCACAGGAGGGATCTATGGCTACACCTTC. Its translation reads: CAISDPTGGIYGYTF. Rearrangement joined TRBV10-3 to TRBJ1-2; TRBD1 is a weak D gene call, 5 bases matching. There are 15 amino acids in the CDR3, from cysteine to phenylalanine inclusive. Only the CDR3 DNA is retained, 45 bases long and in frame from the first base. V is clipped by 3 bases and J by 4 bases, and the sequence between their germline boundaries is 15 bases long. CDR1 and CDR2 were assigned from the germline V gene as ENHRY and SYGVKD.